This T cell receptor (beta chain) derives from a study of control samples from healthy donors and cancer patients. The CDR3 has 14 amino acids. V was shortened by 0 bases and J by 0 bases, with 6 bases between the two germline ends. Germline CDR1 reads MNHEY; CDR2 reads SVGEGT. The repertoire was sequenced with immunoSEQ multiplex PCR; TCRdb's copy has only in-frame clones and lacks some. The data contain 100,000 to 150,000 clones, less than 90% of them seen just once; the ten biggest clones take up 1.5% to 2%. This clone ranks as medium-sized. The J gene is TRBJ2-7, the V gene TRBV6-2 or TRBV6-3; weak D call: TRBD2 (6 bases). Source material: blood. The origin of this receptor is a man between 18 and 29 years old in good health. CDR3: CASSYSTSSYEQYF. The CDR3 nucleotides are TGTGCCAGCAGTTACTCGACTAGCTCCTACGAGCAGTACTTC.